The 9 T cell receptor beta chains given below trace back to one sample, sequenced in a study of T cells in Graves' hyperthyroidism and ophthalmopathy. RNA transcripts were the template for amplifying TCR beta CDR3 regions. The study used the HTBI primer set for a first-round RT-PCR of the TCR CDR3. A single record per CDR3 protein comes from TCRdb applying MiXCR to the multiplex PCR reads. This sample has 450,000 to 700,000 distinct CDR3 sequences, with under 60% found just once. Sequences were obtained from peripheral blood or thyroid tissue (not recorded which). The receptors stem from an adult woman with Graves' disease, either hyperthyroidism or ophthalmopathy (not recorded which).

This clonotype has a handful of counts. This sequence joins TRBV2 and TRBJ1-5; 7 bases align to TRBD1. There are 15 residues in the CDR3. Germline-derived CDR1 and CDR2 are SNHLY and FYNNEI. The junction had 6 bases not matched to a gene; V was cut back by 3 bases and J by 4 bases. CDR3 nucleotide sequence: TGTGCCAGCAGTGAGAAGGGGACAGAAAATCAGCCCCAGCATTTT. The encoded protein is CASSEKGTENQPQHF.

This chain links TRBV2 with TRBJ1-2, with no clear D. Germline values: CDR1 SNHLY, CDR2 FYNNEI. CDR3 length: 14 amino acids. V gave up 5 bases and J gave up 8 bases, with 18 bases separating them. CDR3 amino acids: CASSRAVGGMGYTF. CDR3 DNA sequence: TGTGCCAGCAGTCGGGCCGTGGGTGGTATGGGCTACACCTTC. The complete variable domain, with remaining parts taken from reference TRBV2 and TRBJ1-2, reads EPEVTQTPSHQVTQMGQEVILRCVPISNHLYFYWYRQILGQKVEFLVSFYNNEISEKSEIFDDQFSVERPDGSNFTLKIRSTKLEDSAMYFCASSRAVGGMGYTFGSGTRLTVV.

In this sample, this clonotype turned up many times. The V gene is TRBV5-1, the J gene TRBJ1-2; TRBD1 is a possible D gene (5 bases). CDR1 is SGHRS, CDR2 YFSETQ, per germline. Trimming stripped 0 bases from V and 5 bases from J, with 14 bases between. The CDR3 extends over 15 amino acids. The CDR3 nucleotides are TGCGCCAGCAGCTTGGAGGGACTATCCGGTTATGGCTACACCTTC. Encoded protein: CASSLEGLSGYGYTF.

The chain links TRBV7-9 to TRBJ2-7; the D gene could be TRBD1 or TRBD2 (5 bases each). Looked up from germline, CDR1 is SEHNR and CDR2 is FQNEAQ (reference sequence). Trimming pared 3 bases from V and 5 bases from J, leaving 14 bases between. This CDR3 comprises 14 residues. Written as DNA, the CDR3 is TGTGCCAGCAGCTTGCCGAGGGGTCCACACGAGCAGTACTTC. Translating gives CASSLPRGPHEQYF.

This clonotype was picked up many times. The chain employs TRBV4-1 and TRBJ1-1; D is unclear. The germline V gene encodes CDR1 MGHRA and CDR2 YSYEKL. The CDR3 has 14 residues. Trimming cost V 3 bases and J 4 bases, with 12 bases left between them. The CDR3 is CASSQDPRSTEAFF. In DNA form, the CDR3 reads TGCGCCAGCAGCCAGGATCCTCGGAGCACTGAAGCTTTCTTT.

The chain has TRBV27 and TRBJ1-4; TRBD1 aligns across 7 bases. From germline, CDR1 is MNHEY and CDR2 SMNVEV (reference sequence). The V and J ends lost 6 bases and 0 bases, in that order; junction bases with no gene match: 10. The CDR3 extends over 17 amino acids. The CDR3 DNA reads as TGTGCCAGCAGCCCAAACCTCGGGACAGCAACTAATGAAAAACTGTTTTTT. This codes for CASSPNLGTATNEKLFF.

In this sample, this clonotype turned up many times. The genes are TRBV9 and TRBJ2-7, with D tentatively TRBD2 (6 bases). The germline V and J ends were trimmed by 0 bases and 2 bases, with 9 bases remaining between them. Germline-derived CDR1 and CDR2 are SGDLS and YYNGEE. The CDR3 consists of 14 residues. For the CDR3, the DNA is TGTGCCAGCAGCGTAGGGAGGGGTCCCTACGAGCAGTACTTC. Its protein is CASSVGRGPYEQYF.

This clonotype has just a few counts. The rearrangement links TRBV7-2 to TRBJ2-6; 8 bases match TRBD2. This CDR3 region has 15 residues. Germline V CDR1 and CDR2: SGHTA, FQGNSA. After removal of 6 bases from V and 2 bases from J, the junction contained 3 bases not matched to a gene. The CDR3 DNA follows: TGTGCCAGCAGTATTAGCGGGGCTGGGGCCAACGTCCTGACTTTC. This sequence encodes CASSISGAGANVLTF.

The V gene is TRBV7-9, the J gene TRBJ1-2, with no clear D. The germline V and J ends were trimmed by 3 bases and 4 bases, with 9 bases remaining between them. CDR3 length: 13 residues. The germline V gene has CDR1 SEHNR and CDR2 FQNEAQ (reference sequence). Here the CDR3 reads CASSFGPTYGYTF. As DNA, the CDR3 is TGTGCCAGCAGCTTCGGGCCGACCTATGGCTACACCTTC.